The 19 T cell receptor beta chains given below trace back to one sample, sequenced in a study of blood T cell repertoires in COVID-19. Some clones are missing from TCRdb's copy, which holds only in-frame ones; the method was immunoSEQ multiplex PCR. The profile shows around 95,000 clones, more than 65% of them singletons. Source material: peripheral blood. These receptors were taken from a woman of 80 years or more with acute or convalescent COVID-19.

The genes are TRBV2 and TRBJ2-5, with TRBD1 identical over 7 bases. CDR1 is SNHLY, CDR2 FYNNEI, per germline. V dropped 5 bases and J dropped 5; count of bases not matched to a gene: 11. CDR3 size: 15 residues. The CDR3 region is CASSNGPTGLETQYF. The CDR3 DNA sequence: TGTGCCAGCAGTAACGGGCCGACAGGGTTGGAGACCCAGTACTTC.

This chain uses TRBV19 with TRBJ1-2; the D gene is possibly TRBD1 (5 bases). The CDR3 is made up of 13 amino acids. The germline CDR1 and CDR2 sequences are LNHDA and SQIVND (reference sequence). Trimming pared 7 bases from V and 1 base from J, leaving 10 bases between. The CDR3 reads CASKTDVNYGYTF. The CDR3 DNA follows: TGTGCCAGTAAGACAGATGTTAACTATGGCTACACCTTC. The entire variable domain, with the rest obtained from reference TRBV19 and TRBJ1-2, is as follows: DGGITQSPKYLFRKEGQNVTLSCEQNLNHDAMYWYRQDPGQGLRLIYYSQIVNDFQKGDIAEGYSVSREKKESFPLTVTSAQKNPTAFYLCASKTDVNYGYTFGSGTRLTVV.

As for this clone: The same CDR3 is also encoded by other DNA sequences in this sample. CDR3 in amino acids: CASSYSRQPQHF. The CDR3 DNA reads as TGTGCCAGCAGTTACTCTCGGCAGCCCCAGCATTTT. The J gene is TRBJ1-5, the V gene TRBV6-2 or TRBV6-3; the D is unclear. V lost 0 bases and J lost 7, with 4 bases in between. The CDR3 covers 12 residues. Looked up from germline, CDR1 is MNHEY and CDR2 is SVGEGT.

Only a few counts were recorded for this clone. This chain connects TRBV3-1 (or the pseudogene TRBV3-2) to TRBJ1-1, with 7 positions matching TRBD1. V lost 1 base, J lost 4 bases, and 6 bases stayed unmatched. The CDR3 is 15 amino acids. Germline V gene lookup returns CDR1 LGHDT and CDR2 YNNKEL (reference sequence). CDR3 nucleotides: TGTGCCAGCAGCCAAGGACAGGGTGGGAGCACTGAAGCTTTCTTT. Translation gives CASSQGQGGSTEAFF.

The chain combines TRBV10-3 with TRBJ2-1, with D possibly being TRBD2 (5 bases). CDR3 length: 15 amino acids. Germline CDR1 ENHRY, CDR2 SYGVKD. V lost 0 bases and J lost 6, with 12 bases in between. The DNA for the CDR3 is TGTGCCATCAGTGAGTCGAGGGCGGTTACCAATGAGCAGTTCTTC. Encoded protein: CAISESRAVTNEQFF.

The chain joins TRBV5-5 to TRBJ1-5; D unclear. This CDR3 contains 13 residues. In germline, CDR1 is SGHKS, CDR2 YYEKEE (reference sequence). Trimming left V 4 bases short and J 5 bases short, with 10 bases between. Here the CDR3 DNA reads TGTGCCAGCAGCCCGGCGGGTGATCAGCCCCAGCATTTT. Protein product: CASSPAGDQPQHF. Variable domain in full (rest from reference TRBV5-5 and TRBJ1-5): DAGVTQSPTHLIKTRGQQVTLRCSPISGHKSVSWYQQVLGQGPQFIFQYYEKEERGRGNFPDRFSARQFPNYSSELNVNALLLGDSALYLCASSPAGDQPQHFGDGTRLSIL.

The V call is TRBV6-6, the J call TRBJ2-2, with unresolved D. Trimming stripped 6 bases from V and 0 bases from J, with 11 bases between. CDR1 MNHNY and CDR2 SVGAGI come from the germline V gene (reference sequence). The CDR3 has 15 amino acids. Here the CDR3 DNA reads TGTGCCAGCAGCCGATCAACAGCGAACACCGGGGAGCTGTTTTTT. It yields the protein CASSRSTANTGELFF.

This clone occurred a few times. This chain connects TRBV21-1 to TRBJ2-7; the table assigns TRBD2, which was not confirmed against the DNA. TRBV21-1 constitutes a pseudogene. The CDR3 spans 14 residues. CDR3 DNA: TGTGCCAGCAGCAACGGGGAAGGCTACTACGAGCAGTACTTC. It translates to CASSNGEGYYEQYF.

The J gene is TRBJ1-5, the V gene TRBV3-1 (or the pseudogene TRBV3-2), with D perhaps matching TRBD1 (6 bases). The germline V gene encodes CDR1 LGHDT and CDR2 YNNKEL (reference sequence). V dropped 0 bases and J dropped 4 bases, with 13 bases sitting between them. The CDR3 length is 16 residues. The CDR3 is CASSQDLGAENQPQHF. In nucleotides, the CDR3 is TGTGCCAGCAGCCAAGATTTGGGGGCTGAGAATCAGCCCCAGCATTTT.

The rearrangement joins TRBV5-1 to TRBJ1-4; maybe TRBD1 (6 bases). Germline-derived CDR1 and CDR2 are SGHRS and YFSETQ. V shed 3 bases and J shed 0 bases, with 9 bases lying between them. This CDR3 contains 15 residues. The CDR3 sequence: CASSSQGPTNEKLFF. The CDR3, as DNA: TGCGCCAGCAGCTCACAGGGCCCAACTAATGAAAAACTGTTTTTT. Full variable domain (outside the CDR3, taken from reference TRBV5-1 and TRBJ1-4): KAGVTQTPRYLIKTRGQQVTLSCSPISGHRSVSWYQQTPGQGLQFLFEYFSETQRNKGNFPGRFSGRQFSNSRSEMNVSTLELGDSALYLCASSSQGPTNEKLFFGSGTQLSVL.

The chain employs TRBV6-6 and TRBJ1-2, with a weak D call TRBD1 (6 bases). CDR1 and CDR2 from the germline V gene are MNHNY and SVGAGI (reference sequence). The CDR3 consists of 14 residues. Deletions cut 4 bases from V and 8 bases from J, with 17 bases between. For the CDR3, the DNA is TGTGCCAGCAGTTCTACTCGGACAGTAGGGGGCTACACCTTC. Translated: CASSSTRTVGGYTF.

V gene TRBV28 combines with J gene TRBJ1-2; 8 bases match TRBD1. In germline, CDR1 is MDHEN, CDR2 SYDVKM. V trimming: 10 bases; J trimming: 8 bases; junction bases outside the gene matches: 6. This CDR3 comprises 11 residues. This CDR3 is CAIQGTGGYTF. DNA of the CDR3: TGTGCCATACAGGGGACAGGCGGCTACACCTTC.

V usage is TRBV5-1 and J usage is TRBJ2-5, with 9 positions matching TRBD2. There are 13 residues in the CDR3. Unmatched junction bases numbered 5, after V lost 4 bases and J lost 7 bases. Germline V CDR1 and CDR2: SGHRS, YFSETQ. The CDR3 nucleotides are TGCGCCAGCAGCGAGCGGGAGGTGGGGACCCAGTACTTC. It is translated as CASSEREVGTQYF.

This clone was counted only a few times. CDR3 sequence (DNA): TGTGCCAGCAGCCTTGACACGTACGAGCAGTACGTC. Its protein is CASSLDTYEQYV. V gene TRBV7-2 combines with J gene TRBJ2-7; D is undetermined. The germline V and J ends were trimmed by 5 bases and 4 bases, with 9 bases remaining between them. The CDR3 covers 12 residues. CDR1 and CDR2 (germline): SGHTA, FQGNSA.

The V gene is TRBV4-3, the J gene TRBJ2-2; TRBD2 matches at 16 bases. Germline CDR1 reads LGHNA; CDR2 reads YSLEER. This CDR3 has 18 amino acids. The ends lost 4 bases at V and 4 bases at J; junction bases unmatched: 6. Here the CDR3 DNA reads TGCGCCAGCAGCCGGGGACTAGCGGGGGGGCCGGGCACCGGGGAGCTGTTTTTT. Its translation is CASSRGLAGGPGTGELFF.

This clone is a singleton in its sample. The chain uses TRBV24-1 and TRBJ2-5; 7 bases match TRBD1. The CDR3 has 15 residues. J was trimmed by 5 bases and V by 9 bases; bases with no gene match: 14. CDR1 is KGHDR, CDR2 SFDVKD, per germline. The CDR3: CATRAGGAEGETQYF. CDR3 DNA: TGTGCCACCCGTGCAGGGGGTGCCGAGGGGGAGACCCAGTACTTC.

J is TRBJ1-1 and V is TRBV5-1; D remains ambiguous. There are 17 residues in the CDR3. In germline, CDR1 is SGHRS, CDR2 YFSETQ. V was cut by 3 bases and J by 2 bases, with 20 bases left in between. The CDR3 spells CASSSYSGRRVNTEAFF. The DNA for the CDR3 is TGCGCCAGCAGCTCCTACTCTGGGAGGAGGGTTAACACTGAAGCTTTCTTT.

This clone has a single count. This chain uses TRBV7-9 with TRBJ2-3; D possibly corresponds to TRBD2 (5 bases). V lost 5 bases, J lost 0 bases, and 15 bases lay in between. There are 16 residues in the CDR3. CDR1 and CDR2 (germline): SEHNR, FQNEAQ (reference sequence). The DNA of the CDR3 is TGTGCCAGCAGCCCACCAGGACTTTCTAGCACAGATACGCAGTATTTT. Translation: CASSPPGLSSTDTQYF.

This chain uses TRBV12-3 or TRBV12-4 with TRBJ1-3; TRBD1 matches at 10 bases. The V and J ends lost 6 bases and 8 bases, in that order; junction bases with no gene match: 4. This CDR3 is 13 amino acids long. The CDR3 DNA is TGTGCCAGCAGCAGGACAGGGGGGTACACCATATATTTT. Translation: CASSRTGGYTIYF.